Below are 3 T cell receptor beta chains sequenced from a single sample in a study of blood T cells in healthy people across ages. It was with a sample-barcoded 5' primer and a J-beta primer mix that a second PCR of roughly 7 to 12 cycles was run. TCRdb analysed the 5' RACE reads with MiXCR anew, one entry per CDR3 protein. The table includes approximately 2,000,000 distinct CDR3 sequences, approximately 39% detected once. The sample comprised blood. Receptor source: a human donor in good health.

This clonotype was observed a few times. V usage is TRBV20-1 and J usage is TRBJ2-7; unclear D gene. The V end lost 4 bases, the J end lost 3 bases, and 7 bases lay between the germline ends. CDR3 length: 11 amino acids. Germline V gene data show CDR1 as DFQATT and CDR2 as SNEGSKA (reference sequence). The CDR3 DNA is TGCAGTGCTATAAGGGTCTACGAGCAGTACTTC. This encodes CSAIRVYEQYF.

V gene TRBV2 combines with J gene TRBJ2-6; unclear D gene. The CDR3 loop spans 15 amino acids. Germline lookup yields CDR1 SNHLY and CDR2 FYNNEI. Trimming pared 7 bases from V and 0 bases from J, leaving 10 bases between. DNA of the CDR3: TGTGCCAGCACTCGCATGGGCTCTGGGGCCAACGTCCTGACTTTC. Translating gives CASTRMGSGANVLTF. The full variable domain, with the rest looked up from reference TRBV2 and TRBJ2-6, is EPEVTQTPSHQVTQMGQEVILRCVPISNHLYFYWYRQILGQKVEFLVSFYNNEISEKSEIFDDQFSVERPDGSNFTLKIRSTKLEDSAMYFCASTRMGSGANVLTFGAGSRLTVL.

This clonotype has a handful of counts. As DNA, the CDR3 is TGTGCCAGCAGTCAACAGGGGAGCGATAACTATGGCTACACCTTC. Protein product: CASSQQGSDNYGYTF. The genes are TRBV6-5 and TRBJ1-2, with 7 nucleotides matching TRBD1. This CDR3 region has 15 residues. J was trimmed by 1 base and V by 5 bases; bases with no gene match: 7. Germline V lookup: CDR1 MNHEY, CDR2 SVGAGI.